The T cell receptor beta chain under discussion was sequenced for a study of blood T cell repertoires in COVID-19. Study overall: Italy, Spain and the United States were the sources of the convalescent and acute COVID-19 samples. PBMCs, B-cell-depleted T cells, or T cells were the source of the cDNA or gDNA that made up the material.

With 7 bases clipped from V and 7 bases from J, the junction kept 11 bases outside the gene matches. The CDR3 consists of 14 residues. Germline CDR1 and CDR2: MNHEY and SVGAGI. In the authors' workflow: Nucleated cell number was recorded as an estimate derived from reference gene primer amplification. Sequenced by immunoSEQ multiplex PCR; TCRdb stores in-frame clones only, minus some. V and J calls plus clone size are reproduced from that table; the DNA served to infer D and trimming. Of 80,000 or so clones listed, approximately 80% were seen once; the top ten hold more than 4%. The sample was peripheral blood. J is TRBJ2-3 and V is TRBV6-5; 7 bases agree with TRBD1. This receptor was obtained from a woman in her 70s with acute or convalescent COVID-19. CDR3 sequence reads: CASITRGRRNTQYF. As DNA, the CDR3 is TGTGCCAGCATAACAAGGGGGCGCAGAAATACGCAGTATTTT.